This T cell receptor beta chain was profiled in a study of blood T cells in healthy people across ages. Findings of the study overall: A greater number of naive CD4+ cells and higher diversity distinguished long-lived donors from aged donors. Strong correlation existed between TCR beta diversity and naive T cell percentage.

Sample-barcoded 5' priming and a J-beta primer mix drove a second PCR of about 6 to 12 cycles. TCRdb called the 5' RACE reads again in MiXCR, with one record for every CDR3 protein. The table includes hundreds of thousands of distinct CDR3 sequences, around 41% detected once. Germline V gives CDR1 LNHNV, CDR2 YYDKDF (reference sequence). This CDR3 comprises 14 residues. The study isolated at least 6 million PBMCs from each sample. Comment on this clonotype: Its antigen is undetermined. At one of its ends the junction is not consistent with the germline gene, which may arise from a read error.

The sequenced material came from blood. The chain combines TRBV15 with TRBJ2-1, with TRBD1 as a possible D gene (5 bases). The TCR was taken from a man older than 75 in good health. The CDR3 DNA follows: TGTGCCACCAGCGGAGATCAGGGTGTCAATGAGCAGTTCTTC. Protein product: CATSGDQGVNEQFF.